These 29 T cell receptor beta chains originate from one sample sequenced in a study of blood T cell repertoires in COVID-19. Measured with immunoSEQ multiplex PCR; TCRdb has only the in-frame clones, and not every one. In the table there are approximately 300,000 clones, more than 70% of which are singletons. The source material was peripheral blood. Every receptor here comes from a woman aged 45-65 years with acute or convalescent COVID-19.

The genes are TRBV2 and TRBJ2-5, with D perhaps matching TRBD1 (5 bases). Per the germline V gene, CDR1 is SNHLY and CDR2 is FYNNEI. V was clipped by 3 bases and J by 1 base, with 12 bases between them. The CDR3 contains 15 residues. CDR3: CASSDWGRSQETQYF. CDR3 sequence (DNA): TGTGCCAGCAGTGATTGGGGCAGGAGCCAAGAGACCCAGTACTTC.

The chain employs TRBV6-5 and TRBJ1-1, with D uncertain. Germline CDR1 reads MNHEY; CDR2 reads SVGAGI. The CDR3 length is 13 residues. V was shortened by 0 bases and J by 11 bases, with 13 bases between the two germline ends. The chain's CDR3 is CASSYSSGGFAFF. The CDR3 nucleotides read TGTGCCAGCAGTTACTCGAGTGGAGGTTTCGCTTTCTTT.

The J gene is TRBJ1-5, the V gene TRBV19; D is possibly TRBD1 (6 bases). Trimming took 8 bases from V and 1 from J, leaving 9 bases between them. Germline V gene data show CDR1 as LNHDA and CDR2 as SQIVND (reference sequence). The CDR3 spans 13 residues. CDR3 residues: CASGQGSNQPQHF. In DNA, the CDR3 is TGTGCCAGTGGTCAGGGGAGCAATCAGCCCCAGCATTTT.

The chain employs TRBV5-4 and TRBJ2-7; D perhaps matches TRBD1 (6 bases). Trimming cost V 3 bases and J 7 bases, with 20 bases left between them. The CDR3 is 15 amino acids. Germline CDR1 is SGHNT and CDR2 is YYREEE (reference sequence). In DNA, the CDR3 is TGTGCCAGCAGCTCTGGAAGTAACAGGGCTGCAGAGCAGTACTTC. It specifies CASSSGSNRAAEQYF.

This CDR3 is CASSTGGGNEQYF. The CDR3 nucleotides are TGTGCCAGCTCTACAGGGGGCGGAAACGAGCAGTACTTC. J is TRBJ2-7 and V is TRBV11-2; 9 bases are shared with TRBD1. Trimming removed 8 bases from V and 5 bases from J; junction bases left unmatched: 7. CDR1 and CDR2 from the germline V gene are SGHAT and FQNNGV. This CDR3 is 13 amino acids long.

The chain recombines TRBV5-1 with TRBJ2-1; 8 bases match TRBD2. CDR1 is SGHRS and CDR2 is YFSETQ in the germline V gene. V was pared by 2 bases and J by 0 bases, with 4 bases of the junction left unmatched. This CDR3 has 16 amino acids. The chain's CDR3 is CASSLTSGSSYNEQFF. DNA for the CDR3: TGCGCCAGCAGCTTAACTAGCGGCAGCTCCTACAATGAGCAGTTCTTC.

The V gene is TRBV21-1, the J gene TRBJ2-7; TRBD1, as called in the table, went unchecked against the DNA. TRBV21-1 is labeled a pseudogene. This CDR3 region has 19 residues. DNA for the CDR3: TGTGCCAGCAGCAACGGGACAGTCGAAGCGTATGGATCTATTCCCGAGCAGTACGTC. Translated, it gives CASSNGTVEAYGSIPEQYV.

This chain uses TRBV27 with TRBJ1-2, with D unresolved. V was pared by 3 bases and J by 2 bases, with 19 bases between. The CDR3 is 17 residues long. The germline V gene has CDR1 MNHEY and CDR2 SMNVEV (reference sequence). CDR3 in amino acids: CASSLRMNVRGNYGYTF. The CDR3 DNA follows: TGTGCCAGCAGTTTGAGGATGAACGTCAGAGGGAACTATGGCTACACCTTC.

CDR3 sequence reads: CASSFEGARGNTIYF. Here the CDR3 DNA reads TGTGCCAGCAGCTTCGAGGGGGCGAGGGGAAACACCATATATTTT. The V and J genes are TRBV5-5 and TRBJ1-3, with 7 positions matching TRBD1. In germline, CDR1 is SGHKS, CDR2 YYEKEE (reference sequence). This CDR3 has 15 residues. The V segment lost 2 bases and the J segment 4 bases; nucleotides outside the gene matches: 6.

This rearrangement joins TRBV6-2 or TRBV6-3 to TRBJ2-7; 8 nucleotides line up with TRBD2. After removal of 3 bases from V and 6 bases from J, the junction contained 4 bases not matched to a gene. Germline-derived CDR1 and CDR2 are MNHEY and SVGEGT. This CDR3 has 13 residues. The CDR3 spells CASSYTAGGEQYV. The CDR3 region has the DNA TGTGCCAGCAGTTATACCGCGGGGGGCGAGCAGTACGTC.

CDR3 bases: TGTGCCACCGACGGTCGGGGCAGGGGGTACGGCGAGCAGTACGTC. Translating it yields CATDGRGRGYGEQYV. The chain recombines TRBV6-6 with TRBJ2-7; 7 bases agree with TRBD1. V lost 10 bases and J lost 6; bases outside the gene matches: 18. The CDR3 runs to 15 residues. CDR1 is MNHNY, CDR2 SVGAGI, per germline (reference sequence).

This chain links TRBV7-9 with TRBJ2-7, with 8 positions matching TRBD2. Trimming removed 4 bases from V and 0 bases from J; junction bases left unmatched: 8. The CDR3 is made up of 16 amino acids. The germline V gene encodes CDR1 SEHNR and CDR2 FQNEAQ (reference sequence). CDR3 in amino acids: CASSSPTSASSYEQYF. The CDR3 DNA is TGTGCCAGCAGCTCACCGACTAGCGCGAGCTCCTACGAGCAGTACTTC.

This clone was detected only once. Other DNA sequences in this sample translate to the same CDR3. The chain is built from TRBV29-1 and TRBJ1-1; D unclear. V lost 4 bases and J lost 1, with 4 bases in between. Germline loops: CDR1 SQVTM, CDR2 ANQGSEA. The CDR3 is made up of 11 amino acids. CDR3 nucleotide sequence: TGCAGCGTTGCCAGGAACACTGAAGCTTTCTTT. Translation gives CSVARNTEAFF.

The V and J genes are TRBV6-5 and TRBJ1-5, with a tentative D call TRBD1 (6 bases). This CDR3 comprises 14 residues. Germline loops: CDR1 MNHEY, CDR2 SVGAGI. Trimming left V 4 bases short and J 8 bases short, with 15 bases between. CDR3 coding DNA: TGTGCCAGCAGTTCCGGACAGAGGGAGAAGCCCCAGCATTTT. Encoded protein: CASSSGQREKPQHF.

The gene calls are TRBV10-3 and TRBJ1-3; TRBD1 is a possible D gene (5 bases). Germline V gene sequence: CDR1 ENHRY, CDR2 SYGVKD. Trimming stripped 0 bases from V and 2 bases from J, with 8 bases between. The CDR3 is 15 residues long. CDR3 sequence: CAISESQGAGNTIYF. The CDR3 bases are TGTGCCATCAGTGAGTCGCAAGGGGCTGGAAACACCATATATTTT.

The V gene is TRBV4-3, the J gene TRBJ2-7, with 9 bases lining up with TRBD2. The CDR3 covers 17 residues. V dropped 1 base and J dropped 2; count of bases not matched to a gene: 9. The germline V gene encodes CDR1 LGHNA and CDR2 YSLEER. This CDR3 reads CASSQGFGSGGTYEQYF. The CDR3 DNA sequence: TGCGCCAGCAGCCAAGGGTTCGGTAGCGGGGGCACCTACGAGCAGTACTTC.

This chain connects TRBV5-1 to TRBJ1-1, with 9 positions matching TRBD1. The CDR3 is 14 amino acids. Germline V gives CDR1 SGHRS, CDR2 YFSETQ. V lost 9 bases and J lost 5; bases outside the gene matches: 11. CDR3 DNA: TGCGCCACCAGTACCCTGACAGGGGGAACTGAAGCTTTCTTT. It is translated as CATSTLTGGTEAFF.

The chain has TRBV9 and TRBJ2-1; a possible D gene is TRBD2 (5 bases). From germline, CDR1 is SGDLS and CDR2 YYNGEE. CDR3 size: 15 residues. V lost 3 bases to trimming and J lost 1 base, with 11 bases between them. The DNA for the CDR3 is TGTGCCAGCAGCGATCTCGGGGATTCCTACAATGAGCAGTTCTTC. Its protein is CASSDLGDSYNEQFF.

This clone was seen a handful of times. The chain has TRBV5-8 and TRBJ2-3; TRBD1 is a possible D gene (6 bases). From germline, CDR1 is SGHTS and CDR2 YDEGEE. Trimming removed 7 bases at V and 0 bases at J, with 15 bases between. The CDR3 totals 15 residues. DNA for the CDR3: TGTGCCAGCCCCAGGGGAGCCCGTAGCACAGATACGCAGTATTTT. It codes for CASPRGARSTDTQYF.

The gene calls are TRBV27 and TRBJ2-2; TRBD1 is a possible D gene (6 bases). The CDR3 length is 15 residues. Germline V gene sequence: CDR1 MNHEY, CDR2 SMNVEV (reference sequence). The V end was cut by 3 bases, the J end by 7 bases, with 15 bases between. Here the CDR3 reads CASSFGGAMGGELFF. The CDR3 coding sequence is TGTGCCAGCAGTTTTGGGGGCGCTATGGGCGGGGAGCTGTTTTTT.

The CDR3, as DNA: TGTGCCAGCAGTGAAAGAAGGAGGGAAGAGCAGTACGTC. Protein: CASSERRREEQYV. The gene calls are TRBV6-1 and TRBJ2-7; possibly TRBD2 for D (6 bases). V lost 2 bases and J 7 bases, leaving 12 bases between the germline ends. The CDR3 has 13 residues. Germline V CDR1 and CDR2: MNHNS, SASEGT.

V gene TRBV5-4 combines with J gene TRBJ1-1, with a weak D call TRBD1 (6 bases). Trimming pared 5 bases from V and 8 bases from J, leaving 16 bases between. From germline, CDR1 is SGHNT and CDR2 YYREEE (reference sequence). The CDR3 is 13 amino acids. The CDR3 loop reads CASRILEGEEAFF. The DNA of the CDR3 is TGTGCCAGCAGGATCCTCGAGGGGGAGGAAGCTTTCTTT.

The chain employs TRBV5-4 and TRBJ2-1; 10 nucleotides align to TRBD2. Germline lookup yields CDR1 SGHNT and CDR2 YYREEE (reference sequence). The CDR3 runs 15 residues. The ends lost 4 bases at V and 4 bases at J; junction bases unmatched: 5. The CDR3 DNA reads TGTGCCAGCAGCCCCGAACTAGCGGGGTACAATGAGCAGTTCTTC. It is translated as CASSPELAGYNEQFF.

The chain has TRBV5-6 and TRBJ2-7, with D possibly TRBD1 on 6 matching bases. Trimming shortened V by 3 bases and J by 6 bases, and 19 bases separated the two germline ends. The CDR3 is 15 amino acids. Germline CDR1 is SGHDT and CDR2 is YYEEEE. The CDR3 loop reads CASSYTGHQVIEQYV. The CDR3 DNA reads TGTGCCAGCAGCTATACGGGACACCAGGTCATCGAGCAGTACGTC.

This chain joins TRBV5-1 and TRBJ2-6; TRBD2 is a possible D gene (5 bases). The CDR3 runs 17 residues. Germline lookup yields CDR1 SGHRS and CDR2 YFSETQ. The germline V and J ends were trimmed by 0 bases and 0 bases, with 10 bases remaining between them. CDR3 in amino acids: CASSLVGASSGANVLTF. In nucleotides, the CDR3 is TGCGCCAGCAGCTTGGTGGGAGCGAGCTCTGGGGCCAACGTCCTGACTTTC. Full variable domain (rest looked up from reference TRBV5-1 and TRBJ2-6): KAGVTQTPRYLIKTRGQQVTLSCSPISGHRSVSWYQQTPGQGLQFLFEYFSETQRNKGNFPGRFSGRQFSNSRSEMNVSTLELGDSALYLCASSLVGASSGANVLTFGAGSRLTVL.

This clone was detected only once. The CDR3 spells CASSESPRDTEAFF. In DNA form, the CDR3 reads TGTGCCAGCAGTGAGTCTCCTCGGGACACTGAAGCTTTCTTT. The chain is built from TRBV6-1 and TRBJ1-1; no firm D call. CDR1 and CDR2 (germline): MNHNS, SASEGT. The CDR3 sequence is 14 residues long. The ends were cut back, 3 bases at V and 3 bases at J, with 11 bases in the middle.

This chain links TRBV9 with TRBJ1-1, with 7 bases that match TRBD1. The CDR3 is made up of 14 amino acids. Germline V gene sequence: CDR1 SGDLS, CDR2 YYNGEE. V lost 1 base, J lost 4 bases, and 4 bases stayed unmatched. The CDR3 spells CASSVWDRGTEAFF. The CDR3 DNA sequence: TGTGCCAGCAGCGTATGGGACAGAGGCACTGAAGCTTTCTTT.

J is TRBJ2-3 and V is TRBV7-3, with D maybe TRBD2 (6 bases). In germline, CDR1 is SGHTA, CDR2 FQGTGA. With 5 bases removed from V and 0 bases from J, the gap between germline ends came to 15 bases. This CDR3 contains 16 residues. CDR3 coding DNA: TGTGCCAGCAGCCTAAACGGACTAAAGAGCACAGATACGCAGTATTTT. It codes for CASSLNGLKSTDTQYF.

This sequence joins TRBV5-1 and TRBJ2-3, with 9 bases identical to TRBD2. From germline, CDR1 is SGHRS and CDR2 YFSETQ. The CDR3 runs to 13 residues. The trim removed 7 bases at V and 7 bases at J, leaving 7 bases unmatched. The CDR3 region is CASAAGGSYTQYF. DNA for the CDR3: TGCGCCAGCGCAGCGGGGGGTTCATATACGCAGTATTTT.